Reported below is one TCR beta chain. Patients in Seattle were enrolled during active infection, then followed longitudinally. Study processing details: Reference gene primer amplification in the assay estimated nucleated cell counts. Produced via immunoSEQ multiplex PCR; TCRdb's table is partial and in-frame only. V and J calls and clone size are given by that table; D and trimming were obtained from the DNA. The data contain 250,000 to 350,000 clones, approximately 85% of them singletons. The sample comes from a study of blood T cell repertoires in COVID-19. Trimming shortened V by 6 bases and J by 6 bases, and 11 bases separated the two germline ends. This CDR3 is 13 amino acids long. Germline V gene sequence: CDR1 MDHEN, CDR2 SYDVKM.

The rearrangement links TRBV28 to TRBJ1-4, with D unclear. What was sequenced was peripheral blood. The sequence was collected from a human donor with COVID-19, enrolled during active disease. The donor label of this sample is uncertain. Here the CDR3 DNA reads TGTGCCAGCAGACCCAGCGGGGATGAAAAACTGTTTTTT. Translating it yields CASRPSGDEKLFF.